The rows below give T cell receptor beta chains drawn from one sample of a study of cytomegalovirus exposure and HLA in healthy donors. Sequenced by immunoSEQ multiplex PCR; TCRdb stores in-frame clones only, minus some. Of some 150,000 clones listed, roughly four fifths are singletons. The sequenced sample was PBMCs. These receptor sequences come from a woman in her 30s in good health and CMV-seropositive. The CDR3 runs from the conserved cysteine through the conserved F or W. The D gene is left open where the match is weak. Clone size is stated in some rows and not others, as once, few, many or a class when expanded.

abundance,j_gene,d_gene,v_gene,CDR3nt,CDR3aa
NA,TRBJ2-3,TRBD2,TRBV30,TGTGCCTGGTTGAGCGGGGGAGAATACACGCAGTATTTT,CAWLSGGEYTQYF
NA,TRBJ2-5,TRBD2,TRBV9,TGTGCCAGCAGTACGGCTAGCGGGAGGGCCGGGGGAGAGACCCAGTACTTC,CASSTASGRAGGETQYF
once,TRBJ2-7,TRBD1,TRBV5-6,TGTGCCAGCAGCCGACCAGCCAGACAGGGGGTCTACGAGCAGTACTTC,CASSRPARQGVYEQYF
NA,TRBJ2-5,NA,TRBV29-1,TGCAGCGTCCGGAAGGGGTCAGAGACCCAGTACTTC,CSVRKGSETQYF
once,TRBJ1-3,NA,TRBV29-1,TGCAGCGTTGGACAGATCTCTGGAAACACCATATATTTT,CSVGQISGNTIYF
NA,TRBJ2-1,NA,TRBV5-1,TGCGCCAGCAGCCCTGACTTCTACAATGAGCAGTTCTTC,CASSPDFYNEQFF
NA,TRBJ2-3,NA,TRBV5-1,TGCGCCAGCAGCTTGACGGGATACACAGATACGCAGTATTTT,CASSLTGYTDTQYF
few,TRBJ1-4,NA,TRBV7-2,TGTGCCAGCAGCCGGCGGACACGCGAAAAACTGTTTTTT,CASSRRTREKLFF
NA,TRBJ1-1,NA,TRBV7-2,TGTGCCAGCAGCTTATCCCCGTCTATCACTGAAGCTTTCTTT,CASSLSPSITEAFF
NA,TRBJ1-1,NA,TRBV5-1,TGCGCCAGCAGCTTGGTGGGAGGTGGAAACACTGAAGCTTTCTTT,CASSLVGGGNTEAFF
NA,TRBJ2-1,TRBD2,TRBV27,TGTGCCAGCAGTCGGGCTAGCGGATCCTACAATGAGCAGTTCTTC,CASSRASGSYNEQFF
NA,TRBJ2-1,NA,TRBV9,TGTGCCAGCAGCCCCTGGGGGGAGGGGGTCTATGAGCAGTTCTTC,CASSPWGEGVYEQFF
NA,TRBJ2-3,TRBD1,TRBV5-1,TGCGCCAGCAGCTATAAAGACCAGGGGGAGTATTTT,CASSYKDQGEYF
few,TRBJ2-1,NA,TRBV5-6,TGTGCCAGCAATAACGGGGGCTCCTACAATGAGCAGTTCTTC,CASNNGGSYNEQFF
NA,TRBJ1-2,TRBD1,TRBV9,TGTGCCAGCAGCGTGTCGCCGGGGGACAGGGGAACGGGCTACACCTTC,CASSVSPGDRGTGYTF
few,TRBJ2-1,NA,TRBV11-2,TGTGCCAGCAGCTTGCTAGTAGCATACAATGAGCAGTTCTTC,CASSLLVAYNEQFF
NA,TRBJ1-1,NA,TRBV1,TGCACCAGCAGCCAGGATAGGCGGATGAGGACTGAAGCTTTCTTT,CTSSQDRRMRTEAFF
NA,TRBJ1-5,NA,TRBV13,TGTGCCAGCAGCTTGGGGGGGAGCAATCAGCCCCAGCATTTT,CASSLGGSNQPQHF
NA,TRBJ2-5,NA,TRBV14,TGTGCCAGCAGCCCACGAGGAAGAGGAGAGACCCAGTACTTC,CASSPRGRGETQYF
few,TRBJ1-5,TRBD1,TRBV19,TGTGCCAGTAGTATGTTTTGGGACAGCTATCAGCCCCAGCATTTT,CASSMFWDSYQPQHF
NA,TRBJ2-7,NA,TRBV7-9,TGTGCCAGCAGCCAGCCCTGGGGGGACGAGCAGTACTTC,CASSQPWGDEQYF
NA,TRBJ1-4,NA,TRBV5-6,TGTGCCAGCACCTTCGAGGGGGCAACTAATGAAAAACTGTTTTTT,CASTFEGATNEKLFF
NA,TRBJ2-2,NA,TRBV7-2,TGTGCCAGCAGCTTACGGCGGGGCGGGACCGGGGAGCTGTTTTTT,CASSLRRGGTGELFF
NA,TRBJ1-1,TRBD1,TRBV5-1,TGCGCCACCAAACTAGTTCCGGGACAGGAGGCTGAAGCTTTCTTT,CATKLVPGQEAEAFF
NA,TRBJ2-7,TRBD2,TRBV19,TGTGCCAGTAGTCCCCTCACGGGGGGGACTCACGAGCAGTACTTC,CASSPLTGGTHEQYF
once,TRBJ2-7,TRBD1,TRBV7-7,TGTGCCAGCAGCTTAGGGACAGGGCTTCACGAGCAGTACTTC,CASSLGTGLHEQYF
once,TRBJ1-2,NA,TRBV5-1,TGCGCCAGCAGCTCGGGGGGGCCGTCTGTTAACTATGGCTACACCTTC,CASSSGGPSVNYGYTF
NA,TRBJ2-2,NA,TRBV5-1,TGCGCCAGCAGCTTGGGAATTAGCGTGGGGGAGCTGTTTTTT,CASSLGISVGELFF
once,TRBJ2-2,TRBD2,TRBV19,TGTGCCAGTAGTATGATGGCTAGCGGCAACACCGGGGAGCTGTTTTTT,CASSMMASGNTGELFF
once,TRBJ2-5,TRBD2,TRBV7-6,TGTGCCAGCAGCTCTAGCGGGCTAGAGACCCAGTACTTC,CASSSSGLETQYF
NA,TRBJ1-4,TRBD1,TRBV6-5,TGTGCCAGCAGAATCGGACAGGGGGCGTTTGAAAAACTGTTTTTT,CASRIGQGAFEKLFF
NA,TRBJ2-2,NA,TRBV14,TGTGCCAGCAGCCAAGATAGGGCAAGGGGGACCGGGGAGCTGTTTTTT,CASSQDRARGTGELFF
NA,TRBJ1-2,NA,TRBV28,TGTGCCAGCAGTCCCCCGGACAGTTTGGGAGGCTACACCTTC,CASSPPDSLGGYTF
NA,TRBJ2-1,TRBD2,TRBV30,TGTGCCTGGAGTGGCGGGGGGGTGGGCTACAATGAGCAGTTCTTC,CAWSGGGVGYNEQFF
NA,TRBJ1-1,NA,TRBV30,TGTGCCTGGAGTCCGGGTAACAGGGCCACTGAAGCTTTCTTT,CAWSPGNRATEAFF
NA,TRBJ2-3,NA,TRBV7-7,TGTGCCAGCAGCCTTCGGACAACCACAGATACGCAGTATTTT,CASSLRTTTDTQYF
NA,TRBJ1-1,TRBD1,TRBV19,TGTGCCAGTATTGGGTTTAGTCGGGACAGAAAGAACACTGAAGCTTTCTTT,CASIGFSRDRKNTEAFF
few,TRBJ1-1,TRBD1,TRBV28,TGTGCCAGCAGTTTCCTTGCGACAGGGGGCACTGAAGCTTTCTTT,CASSFLATGGTEAFF
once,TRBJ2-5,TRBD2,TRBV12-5,TGTGCTAGTGGAACCGGGACTAGCGGCACTCAAGAGACCCAGTACTTC,CASGTGTSGTQETQYF
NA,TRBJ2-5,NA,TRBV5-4,TGTGCCAGCAGCTATGGTGGGAGAGAGACCCAGTACTTC,CASSYGGRETQYF
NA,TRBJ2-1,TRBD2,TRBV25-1,TGTGCCAGCAGTGATCCCAAGGGACTAGCCTCTTTAGTCAATGAGCAGTTCTTC,CASSDPKGLASLVNEQFF
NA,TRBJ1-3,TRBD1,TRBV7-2,TGTGCCAGCAGCGTTGGACAGGGGTCTGGAAACACCATATATTTT,CASSVGQGSGNTIYF
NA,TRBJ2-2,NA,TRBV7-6,TGTGCCAGCAGCTTACGCCCGACTACTAACACCGGGGAGCTGTTTTTT,CASSLRPTTNTGELFF
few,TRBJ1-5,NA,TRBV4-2,TGTGCCAGCAGCCAAGACGGACAGAGCAATCAGCCCCAGCATTTT,CASSQDGQSNQPQHF
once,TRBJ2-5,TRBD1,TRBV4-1,TGCGCCAGCAGCCAAGATGGACAGGGACGGGAGACCCAGTACTTC,CASSQDGQGRETQYF
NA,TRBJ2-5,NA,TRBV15,TGTGCCACCAGCAGAGATAAAGAGACCCAGTACTTC,CATSRDKETQYF
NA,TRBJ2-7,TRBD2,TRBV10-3,TGTGCCATCAGTGTTATGACGGGAGGAGAGCAGTACTTT,CAISVMTGGEQYF
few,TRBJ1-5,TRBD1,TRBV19,TGTGCCAGTAGTATAAGAAAACAGGGGATTCAGCCCCAGCATTTT,CASSIRKQGIQPQHF
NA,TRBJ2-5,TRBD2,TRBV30,TGTGCCTGGACTTTTAGCGGGACGGAGACCCAGTACTTC,CAWTFSGTETQYF
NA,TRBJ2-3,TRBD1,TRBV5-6,TGTGCCAGCAGCGTACAGGGGGCAGATACGCAGTATTTT,CASSVQGADTQYF
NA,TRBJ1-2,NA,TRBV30,TGTGCCTGGAGTGTAGTAGGGGCCGGCTACACCTTC,CAWSVVGAGYTF
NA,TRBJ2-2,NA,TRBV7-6,TGTGCCAGCAGCTTAGGTTCAAACACCGGGGAGCTGTTTTTT,CASSLGSNTGELFF
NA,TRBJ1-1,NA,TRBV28,TGTGCCGGGGCGGACAGAATGAACACTGAAGCTTTCTTT,CAGADRMNTEAFF
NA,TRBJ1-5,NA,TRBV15,TGTGCCACCAGCAGAGGGGCAGGAGGGAATCAGCCCCAGCATTTT,CATSRGAGGNQPQHF